Listed here are 23 T cell receptor beta chains from one sample, sequenced in a study of a mutant IDH1 vaccine in newly diagnosed glioma. Libraries were prepared by immunoSEQ multiplex PCR; TCRdb keeps only in-frame clonotypes and omits some of them. The table lists 60,000 to 65,000 clones, roughly four fifths of them singletons. No antigen is known for these receptors. Time point here: week 35, safety follow-up. The study gave 300 ug of mutant IDH1 20-mer peptide per vaccine dose, with topical imiquimod. Source: PBMCs, taken from a glioma patient whose treatment included an IDH1 peptide vaccine. These receptors were obtained from a man aged 35-49 years with glioma.

CDR3 loop: CASSLNPGTLNTGELFF. CDR3 DNA: TGTGCCAGCAGCTTGAATCCCGGGACCCTGAACACCGGGGAGCTGTTTTTT. The chain carries TRBV7-2 and TRBJ2-2; D is possibly TRBD1 or TRBD2 (5 bases each). The CDR3 runs to 17 residues. CDR1 is SGHTA, CDR2 FQGNSA, per germline. Trimming cost V 3 bases and J 1 base, with 15 bases left between them.

This clone was detected only a few times. J is TRBJ1-1 and V is TRBV6-5; D gene uncertain. The CDR3 runs 14 residues. Trimming took off 6 bases at V and 6 bases at J, with 17 bases between the two ends. CDR1 MNHEY and CDR2 SVGAGI come from the germline V gene. The CDR3 here is CASRGRPSGAEAFF. Written as DNA, the CDR3 is TGTGCCAGCAGAGGACGTCCCTCCGGCGCTGAAGCTTTCTTT.

The rearrangement uses TRBV5-5 and TRBJ2-1, with 12 nucleotides matching TRBD2. The CDR3 sequence is 15 residues long. After removal of 4 bases from V and 6 bases from J, the junction contained 5 bases not matched to a gene. Germline CDR1 and CDR2: SGHKS and YYEKEE (reference sequence). CDR3 sequence reads: CASSPGLAGINEQFF. As DNA, the CDR3 is TGTGCCAGCAGCCCGGGACTAGCGGGCATCAATGAGCAGTTCTTC.

This clone was seen a few times. The chain uses TRBV4-1 and TRBJ2-5; a weak D match, TRBD2 (6 bases). This CDR3 region has 16 residues. The V end lost 0 bases, the J end lost 2 bases, and 13 bases lay between the germline ends. Germline CDR1 and CDR2: MGHRA and YSYEKL. Here the CDR3 DNA reads TGCGCCAGCAGCCAAGACGTTTGGGGGGATCAAGAGACCCAGTACTTC. Translating it yields CASSQDVWGDQETQYF.

Only one count was recorded for this clone. The gene calls are TRBV11-3 and TRBJ2-7; 7 bases match TRBD1. The CDR3 totals 15 residues. CDR1 and CDR2 (germline): SGHNT, YENEEA. V was pared by 1 base and J by 8 bases, with 11 bases of the junction left unmatched. CDR3 bases: TGTGCCAGCAGCTTAGGGTCCGGGACAGCGACCAAGCAGTACTTC. Translated, it gives CASSLGSGTATKQYF.

This chain uses TRBV7-9 with TRBJ2-1; D is unresolved. V gave up 5 bases and J gave up 10 bases, with 12 bases separating them. In germline, CDR1 is SEHNR, CDR2 FQNEAQ (reference sequence). The CDR3 runs to 12 residues. The DNA for the CDR3 is TGTGCCAGCAGCGACGCATACCTGGAGCAGTTCTTC. Translation: CASSDAYLEQFF.

The genes are TRBV5-1 and TRBJ2-2; weak D call: TRBD1 (5 bases). Germline CDR1 reads SGHRS; CDR2 reads YFSETQ. The CDR3 spans 15 residues. Trimming pared 2 bases from V and 0 bases from J, leaving 8 bases between. CDR3 sequence: CASSLDRANTGELFF. CDR3 nucleotides: TGCGCCAGCAGCTTAGACAGAGCGAACACCGGGGAGCTGTTTTTT.

This sequence joins TRBV6-1 and TRBJ2-5; D is unresolved. V dropped 2 bases and J dropped 5 bases, with 15 bases sitting between them. CDR3 length: 15 residues. Germline loops: CDR1 MNHNS, CDR2 SASEGT. CDR3 coding DNA: TGTGCCAGCAGTGAAACCGACGGAGTTGGGGAGACCCAGTACTTC. Translating it yields CASSETDGVGETQYF.

In its sample, this clone was seen once. The V gene is TRBV5-4, the J gene TRBJ2-1; D possibly corresponds to TRBD2 (6 bases). The V end lost 3 bases, the J end lost 8 bases, and 18 bases lay between the germline ends. The CDR3 runs to 15 residues. CDR1 SGHNT and CDR2 YYREEE come from the germline V gene (reference sequence). This CDR3 reads CASSWGPKLADEQFF. The CDR3 DNA reads as TGTGCCAGCAGCTGGGGACCTAAACTAGCCGATGAGCAGTTCTTC.

J is TRBJ2-7 and V is TRBV7-6; D remains unclear. This CDR3 has 14 amino acids. CDR1 is SGHVS and CDR2 is FNYEAQ in the germline V gene. The V end was cut by 4 bases, the J end by 4 bases, with 14 bases between. The CDR3 here is CASSSPDGLYEQYF. The CDR3 bases are TGTGCCAGCAGCTCCCCGGACGGATTGTACGAGCAGTACTTC.

This clone has only one observation. The CDR3 bases are TGCGCCAGTAGCAAGGGGGGGCAGAATGAAAAACTGTTTTTT. Residues: CASSKGGQNEKLFF. The J gene is TRBJ1-4, the V gene TRBV4-3; TRBD1 might be the D (6 bases). The V end was cut by 9 bases, the J end by 5 bases, with 16 bases between. Germline values: CDR1 LGHNA, CDR2 YSLEER. The CDR3 contains 14 residues.

V gene TRBV7-9 combines with J gene TRBJ1-1; D is perhaps TRBD1 (6 bases). The ends were cut back, 5 bases at V and 0 bases at J, with 10 bases in the middle. CDR1 and CDR2 (germline): SEHNR, FQNEAQ (reference sequence). The CDR3 runs 14 residues. The CDR3 nucleotides read TGTGCCAGCAGCAAGGACAGCCTGAACACTGAAGCTTTCTTT. As protein: CASSKDSLNTEAFF.

This clone was counted once. The V gene is TRBV11-2, the J gene TRBJ2-2, with 7 positions matching TRBD1. CDR1 and CDR2 (germline): SGHAT, FQNNGV. The CDR3 has 15 amino acids. Trimming cost V 5 bases and J 1 base; bases outside gene matches: 4. The CDR3 bases are TGTGCCAGCAGCACACGGACAGGGAACACCGGGGAGCTGTTTTTT. It translates to CASSTRTGNTGELFF.

CDR3 loop: CASSWSTDTQYF. The CDR3 DNA reads TGTGCCAGCAGCTGGAGCACAGATACGCAGTATTTT. The V and J genes are TRBV14 and TRBJ2-3; D is unresolved. Germline assignment: CDR1 SGHDN and CDR2 FVKESK. The CDR3 covers 12 residues. The V end was cut by 5 bases, the J end by 0 bases, with 3 bases between.

This chain joins TRBV16 and TRBJ1-5, with TRBD1 as a possible D gene (5 bases). Looked up from germline, CDR1 is KGHSY and CDR2 is FQNENV. There are 16 residues in the CDR3. V lost 0 bases and J 1 base, leaving 10 bases between the germline ends. The CDR3 nucleotides read TGTGCCAGCAGCCAATCAAGTGGGGCGAGCAATCAGCCCCAGCATTTT. Protein sequence: CASSQSSGASNQPQHF.

This clone was picked up a small number of times. The CDR3 sequence: CASSQNKGTSGQAPRDTQYF. In nucleotides, the CDR3 is TGTGCCAGCAGCCAAAACAAGGGGACTAGCGGGCAGGCACCACGAGATACGCAGTATTTT. The chain has TRBV4-2 and TRBJ2-3, with 12 bases identical to TRBD2. The CDR3 loop spans 20 amino acids. The trim removed 2 bases at V and 5 bases at J, leaving 17 bases unmatched. Germline values: CDR1 LGHNA, CDR2 YNFKEQ.

The CDR3 sequence: CASSISQGGYTF. CDR3 nucleotides: TGTGCCAGTAGTATAAGTCAGGGAGGCTACACCTTC. V and J are TRBV19 and TRBJ1-2; tentative D call: TRBD1 (5 bases). The V end lost 2 bases, the J end lost 8 bases, and 9 bases lay between the germline ends. CDR3 length equals 12 residues. Germline V gene data show CDR1 as LNHDA and CDR2 as SQIVND (reference sequence). Using reference TRBV19 and TRBJ1-2 for the parts outside the CDR3, the full variable domain is DGGITQSPKYLFRKEGQNVTLSCEQNLNHDAMYWYRQDPGQGLRLIYYSQIVNDFQKGDIAEGYSVSREKKESFPLTVTSAQKNPTAFYLCASSISQGGYTFGSGTRLTVV.

This clone was seen just once. The rearrangement uses TRBV7-9 and TRBJ1-1, with D uncertain. Per germline, CDR1 SEHNR and CDR2 FQNEAQ (reference sequence). This CDR3 comprises 12 residues. V was pared by 4 bases and J by 6 bases, with 9 bases between. CDR3: CASSSRFAEAFF. In DNA, the CDR3 is TGTGCCAGCAGCTCCAGGTTCGCTGAAGCTTTCTTT.

CDR3 protein: CASSLGQSYGYTF. In DNA form, the CDR3 reads TGTGCCAGCAGTTTGGGTCAGTCCTATGGCTACACCTTC. The chain employs TRBV28 and TRBJ1-2, with D unclear. Between the trimmed V and J ends, which lost 3 bases and 4 bases, there was a span of 9 bases. Germline V CDR1 and CDR2: MDHEN, SYDVKM. This CDR3 spans 13 amino acids.

The chain combines TRBV29-1 with TRBJ1-5; no firm D call. The length of the CDR3 is 13 residues. Germline V gives CDR1 SQVTM, CDR2 ANQGSEA. V was clipped by 4 bases and J by 7 bases, with 14 bases between them. The CDR3 is CSVAPRQGQPQHF. The CDR3 DNA sequence: TGCAGCGTTGCCCCACGGCAAGGCCAGCCCCAGCATTTT.

This sequence joins TRBV19 and TRBJ2-2, with D perhaps matching TRBD1 (6 bases). The germline V and J ends were trimmed by 7 bases and 6 bases, with 12 bases remaining between them. The CDR3 spans 13 residues. CDR1 and CDR2 (germline): LNHDA, SQIVND (reference sequence). The CDR3 region has the DNA TGTGCCAGTACCTGGACAGTTCCCGGGGAGCTGTTTTTT. It is translated as CASTWTVPGELFF.

The V call is TRBV7-6, the J call TRBJ2-1; TRBD1 aligns across 7 bases. Trimming took 1 base from V and 0 from J; bases not matched to a gene: 3. The CDR3 totals 16 residues. The V gene's germline CDR1 is SGHVS and CDR2 FNYEAQ. Here the CDR3 DNA reads TGTGCCAGCAGCTTAGAGGGGGCCAGCTCCTACAATGAGCAGTTCTTC. It encodes CASSLEGASSYNEQFF.

This clone was seen more than once but under ten times. The chain recombines TRBV12-5 with TRBJ1-1; D is ambiguous. Germline V CDR1 and CDR2: LGHNT, FRNRAP. Trimming took 5 bases from V and 4 from J, leaving 8 bases between them. The CDR3 contains 12 residues. The CDR3 region is CASGRSPTEAFF. Here the CDR3 DNA reads TGTGCTAGTGGTCGGAGTCCCACTGAAGCTTTCTTT.